Following are 6 T cell receptor beta chains from one sample sequenced in a study of blood T cell repertoires in COVID-19. Assay used: immunoSEQ multiplex PCR; TCRdb lists only in-frame clones, some missing. Here the sample spans over 150,000 clones, about 86% being singletons. The specimen was peripheral blood. These receptors were collected from a woman between 70 and 85 years old with COVID-19, enrolled during active disease.

This sequence joins TRBV19 and TRBJ1-1, with a tentative D call TRBD1 (6 bases). There are 15 residues in the CDR3. V was cut by 5 bases and J by 2 bases, with 15 bases left in between. Germline V lookup: CDR1 LNHDA, CDR2 SQIVND (reference sequence). CDR3: CASSSTDRPNTEAFF. The CDR3 nucleotides are TGTGCCAGTAGTTCAACCGACAGGCCCAACACTGAAGCTTTCTTT.

This clone was observed a handful of times. The rearrangement links TRBV12-5 to TRBJ2-7; 8 nucleotides match TRBD2. This CDR3 has 15 residues. Germline loops: CDR1 LGHNT, CDR2 FRNRAP. J lost 7 bases, V lost 0 bases, and 8 bases had no gene match. In nucleotides, the CDR3 is TGTGCTAGTGGTTTGGTGACGGGAGGGGGAGGAGAGCAGTACTTC. Its protein product is CASGLVTGGGGEQYF.

This chain connects TRBV10-3 to TRBJ2-5, with 11 bases identical to TRBD2. Germline V gives CDR1 ENHRY, CDR2 SYGVKD. The junction had 9 bases not matched to a gene; V was cut back by 5 bases and J by 4 bases. This CDR3 spans 16 amino acids. DNA of the CDR3: TGTGCCATCAGTAAGATAGCGGGAGGGCCGGGAGAGACCCAGTACTTC. It encodes CAISKIAGGPGETQYF.

This clone was recorded a few times. This chain links TRBV29-1 with TRBJ2-1; D unclear. Germline V gives CDR1 SQVTM, CDR2 ANQGSEA. V lost 1 base and J lost 0, with 7 bases in between. CDR3 size: 14 residues. CDR3 DNA sequence: TGCAGCGTTGAAGCAGGTAGCTCCTACAATGAGCAGTTCTTC. Encoded protein: CSVEAGSSYNEQFF.

This clone was detected once. This chain links TRBV24-1 with TRBJ2-1, with D hard to call. From germline, CDR1 is KGHDR and CDR2 SFDVKD. This CDR3 comprises 16 residues. Between the trimmed V and J ends, which lost 2 bases and 0 bases, there was a span of 10 bases. DNA of the CDR3: TGTGCCACCAGTGATTACGACTCCTACTCCTACAATGAGCAGTTCTTC. It specifies CATSDYDSYSYNEQFF.

This rearrangement joins TRBV11-3 to TRBJ2-5; 8 bases match TRBD1. The germline gives CDR1 SGHNT, CDR2 YENEEA. The trim removed 0 bases at V and 5 bases at J, leaving 5 bases unmatched. The CDR3 contains 15 residues. The CDR3 is CASSLDGQGAETQYF. In DNA form, the CDR3 reads TGTGCCAGCAGCTTAGATGGGCAGGGGGCGGAGACCCAGTACTTC.